The clone carrying this T cell receptor (beta chain) was seen at least ten times. Its antigen is as yet unknown. Used for diagnoses were clinical symptoms, serum thyroxine and TRAb, thyroid ultrasound and orbital computed tomography. RNA transcripts yielded amplified TCR beta CDR3 regions. The study used the HTBI primer set for a first-round RT-PCR of the TCR CDR3. TCRdb recomputed calls from the multiplex PCR reads with MiXCR, one row per CDR3 protein. This sample has a few hundred thousand distinct CDR3 sequences, with 21% found just once. The CDR3 has 16 residues. Per the germline V gene, CDR1 is ENHRY and CDR2 is SYGVKD. V lost 6 bases, J lost 0 bases, and 17 bases lay in between. The data were obtained in a study of T cells in Graves' hyperthyroidism and ophthalmopathy. Study results and limitations: Also found in blood were most expanded thyroid clonotypes above 0.001.

Specimen: blood. The clonotype comes from a woman between 45 and 65 years old with Graves' hyperthyroidism. The chain couples TRBV10-3 to TRBJ1-1, with D maybe TRBD1 (6 bases). This CDR3 reads CAIRSGGLKMNTEAFF. CDR3 DNA: TGTGCCATCAGGTCGGGGGGGCTGAAGATGAACACTGAAGCTTTCTTT.